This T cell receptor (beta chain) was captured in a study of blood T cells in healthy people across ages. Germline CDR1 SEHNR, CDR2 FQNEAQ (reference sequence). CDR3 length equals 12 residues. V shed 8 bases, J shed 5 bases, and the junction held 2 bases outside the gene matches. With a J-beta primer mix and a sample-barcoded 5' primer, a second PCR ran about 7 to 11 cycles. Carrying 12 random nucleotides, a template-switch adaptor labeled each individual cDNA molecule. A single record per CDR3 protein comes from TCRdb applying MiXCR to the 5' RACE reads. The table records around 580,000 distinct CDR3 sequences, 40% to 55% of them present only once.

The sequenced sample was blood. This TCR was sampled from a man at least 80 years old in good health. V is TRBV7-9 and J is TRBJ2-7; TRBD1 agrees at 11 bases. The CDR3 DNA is TGTGCCAGCCGGACAGGGGGCGACGAGCAGTACTTC. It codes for CASRTGGDEQYF.